This T cell receptor beta chain originates from a study of blood T cell repertoires in COVID-19. Turning to the study itself: Researchers got acute and convalescent COVID-19 samples from the United States, Italy and Spain.

The V and J ends lost 3 bases and 4 bases, in that order; junction bases with no gene match: 9. The CDR3 loop spans 16 amino acids. Germline loops: CDR1 MNHNS, CDR2 SASEGT. Per the original data handling: Reference gene primer amplification yielded estimated nucleated cell counts. Measured with immunoSEQ multiplex PCR; TCRdb has only the in-frame clones, and not every one. D and trimming come from the DNA, and the V and J calls and clone size come from that table. This table holds 150,000 to 250,000 clones, 94% found once. Enrollment of patients from Seattle took place during active infection, with longitudinal follow-up.

The sample consisted of peripheral blood. The rearrangement joins TRBV6-1 to TRBJ1-2; TRBD1 matches 9 bases. The source of this sequence is a man between 25 and 39 years old with COVID-19, enrolled during active disease. This CDR3 is CASSDPWDRAGYGYTF. CDR3 nucleotides: TGTGCCAGCAGTGATCCCTGGGACAGGGCAGGCTATGGCTACACCTTC.